Below, one TCR beta chain is given with its context. The data derive from a study of CDR3 diversity in severe acne. The germline V and J ends were trimmed by 1 base and 10 bases, with 8 bases remaining between them. The length of the CDR3 is 12 residues. Germline CDR1 and CDR2: SGHTA and FQGNSA. TCRdb fed the PCR reads into MiXCR, producing one record per CDR3 protein. This sample has roughly 100,000 distinct CDR3 sequences, with roughly half found just once. The genes are TRBV7-2 and TRBJ1-5, with D tentatively TRBD1 (6 bases). The sequenced material came from blood. The TCR originated in a male donor with acne. CDR3 residues: CASSLEGGPQHF. For the CDR3, the DNA is TGTGCCAGCAGCTTAGAGGGGGGACCCCAGCATTTT.